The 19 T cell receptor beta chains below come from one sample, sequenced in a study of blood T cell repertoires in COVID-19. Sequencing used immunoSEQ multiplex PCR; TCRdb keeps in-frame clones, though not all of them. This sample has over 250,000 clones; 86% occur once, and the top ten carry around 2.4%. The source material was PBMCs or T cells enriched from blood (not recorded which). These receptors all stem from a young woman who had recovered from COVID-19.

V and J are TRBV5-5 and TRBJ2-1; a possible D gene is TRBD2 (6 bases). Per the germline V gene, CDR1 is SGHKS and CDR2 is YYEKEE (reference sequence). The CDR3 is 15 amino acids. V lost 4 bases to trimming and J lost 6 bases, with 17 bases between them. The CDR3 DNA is TGTGCCAGCAGCGGGGAGTGGCGGGATTTCAATGAGCAGTTCTTC. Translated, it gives CASSGEWRDFNEQFF.

The CDR3 loop reads CASSLHRAMDTQYF. The CDR3 coding sequence is TGTGCCAGCAGCCTCCACAGGGCCATGGATACGCAGTATTTT. This chain links TRBV7-3 with TRBJ2-3; tentatively, D is TRBD1 (6 bases). CDR3 size: 14 residues. The V and J ends lost 5 bases and 6 bases respectively, with 15 bases between them. Germline values: CDR1 SGHTA, CDR2 FQGTGA.

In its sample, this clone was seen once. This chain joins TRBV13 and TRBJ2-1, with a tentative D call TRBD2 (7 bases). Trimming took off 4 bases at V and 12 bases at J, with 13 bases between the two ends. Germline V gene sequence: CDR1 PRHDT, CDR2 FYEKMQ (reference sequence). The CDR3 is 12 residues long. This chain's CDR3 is CASSYGGPGQFF. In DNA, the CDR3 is TGTGCCAGCAGCTACGGGGGGCCGGGGCAGTTCTTC.

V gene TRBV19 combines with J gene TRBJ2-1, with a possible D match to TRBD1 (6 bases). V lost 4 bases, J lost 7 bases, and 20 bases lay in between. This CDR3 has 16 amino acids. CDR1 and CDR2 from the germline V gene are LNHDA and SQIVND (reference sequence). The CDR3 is CASSTPGRGPVNEQFF. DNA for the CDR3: TGTGCCAGTAGTACCCCCGGCAGGGGCCCCGTTAATGAGCAGTTCTTC.

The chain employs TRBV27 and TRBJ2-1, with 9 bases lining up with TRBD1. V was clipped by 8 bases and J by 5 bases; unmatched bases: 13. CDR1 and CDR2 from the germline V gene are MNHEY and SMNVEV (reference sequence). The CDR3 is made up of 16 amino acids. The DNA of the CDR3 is TGTGCCAGCCGTTCAAAGCACAGGGGGCTCAACAATGAGCAGTTCTTC. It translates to CASRSKHRGLNNEQFF.

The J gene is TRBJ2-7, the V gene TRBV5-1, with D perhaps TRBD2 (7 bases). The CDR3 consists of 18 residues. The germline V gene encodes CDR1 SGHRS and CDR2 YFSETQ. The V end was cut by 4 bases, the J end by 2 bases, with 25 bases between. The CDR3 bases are TGCGCCAGCAGCGCGTTTAATCGCGAGGGGGGGAGACCCTACGAGCAGTACTTC. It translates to CASSAFNREGGRPYEQYF.

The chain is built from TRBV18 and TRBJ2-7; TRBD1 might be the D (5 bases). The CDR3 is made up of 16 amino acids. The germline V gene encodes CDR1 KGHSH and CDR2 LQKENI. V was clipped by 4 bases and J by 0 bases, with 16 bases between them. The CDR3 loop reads CASSLSAGPLSYEQYF. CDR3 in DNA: TGTGCCAGCTCACTCTCCGCAGGGCCCCTCTCCTACGAGCAGTACTTC.

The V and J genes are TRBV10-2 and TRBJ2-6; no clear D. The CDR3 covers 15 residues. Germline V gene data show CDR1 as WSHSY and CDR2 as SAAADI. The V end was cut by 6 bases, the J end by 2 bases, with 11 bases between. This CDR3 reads CASRPPLPGANVLTF. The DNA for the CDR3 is TGCGCCAGCAGACCCCCCCTACCTGGGGCCAACGTCCTGACTTTC.

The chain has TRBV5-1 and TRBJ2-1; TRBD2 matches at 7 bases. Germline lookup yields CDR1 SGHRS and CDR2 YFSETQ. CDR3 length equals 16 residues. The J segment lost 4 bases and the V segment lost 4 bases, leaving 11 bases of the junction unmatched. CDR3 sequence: CASSMGGSSGYNEQFF. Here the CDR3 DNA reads TGCGCCAGCAGCATGGGGGGTAGTAGCGGGTACAATGAGCAGTTCTTC.

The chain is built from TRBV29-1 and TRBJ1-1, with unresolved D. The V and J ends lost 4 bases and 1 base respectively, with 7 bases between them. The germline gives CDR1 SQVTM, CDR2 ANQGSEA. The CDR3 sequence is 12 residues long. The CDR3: CSVGVENTEAFF. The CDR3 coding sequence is TGCAGCGTTGGAGTAGAGAACACTGAAGCTTTCTTT.

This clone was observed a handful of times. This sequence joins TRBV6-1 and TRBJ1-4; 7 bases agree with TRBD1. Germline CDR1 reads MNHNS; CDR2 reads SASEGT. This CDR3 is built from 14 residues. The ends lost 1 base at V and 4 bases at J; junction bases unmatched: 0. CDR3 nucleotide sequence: TGTGCCAGCAGTGAAGGACAGGGTAATGAAAAACTGTTTTTT. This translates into CASSEGQGNEKLFF.

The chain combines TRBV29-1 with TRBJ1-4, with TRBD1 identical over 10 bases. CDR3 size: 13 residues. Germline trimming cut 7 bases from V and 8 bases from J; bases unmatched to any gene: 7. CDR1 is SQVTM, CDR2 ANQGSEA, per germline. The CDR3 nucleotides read TGCAGCGGTAGAGACAGGGGGCACGAAAAACTGTTTTTT. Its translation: CSGRDRGHEKLFF.

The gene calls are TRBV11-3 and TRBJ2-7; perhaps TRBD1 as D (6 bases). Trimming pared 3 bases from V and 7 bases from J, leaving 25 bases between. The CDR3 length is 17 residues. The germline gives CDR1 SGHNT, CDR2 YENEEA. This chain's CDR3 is CASSFWTSRDTSLEQYF. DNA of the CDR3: TGTGCCAGCAGCTTTTGGACCTCACGGGACACTTCGTTGGAGCAGTACTTC.

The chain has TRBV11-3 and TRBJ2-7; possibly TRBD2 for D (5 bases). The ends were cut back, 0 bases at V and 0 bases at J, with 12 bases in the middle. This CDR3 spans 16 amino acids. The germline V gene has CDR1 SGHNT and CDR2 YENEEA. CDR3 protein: CASSLDGYGSSYEQYF. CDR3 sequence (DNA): TGTGCCAGCAGCTTAGATGGGTATGGGAGCTCCTACGAGCAGTACTTC.

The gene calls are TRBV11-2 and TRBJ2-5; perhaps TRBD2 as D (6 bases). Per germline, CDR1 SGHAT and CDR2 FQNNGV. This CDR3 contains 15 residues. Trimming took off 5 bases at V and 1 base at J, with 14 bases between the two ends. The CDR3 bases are TGTGCCAGCAGCCCTGGGACTGCAACCCAAGAGACCCAGTACTTC. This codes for CASSPGTATQETQYF.

CDR3 in amino acids: CASSADAGASGANVLTF. As DNA, the CDR3 is TGTGCCAGCAGTGCCGACGCGGGGGCCTCTGGGGCCAACGTCCTGACTTTC. J is TRBJ2-6 and V is TRBV2; D is perhaps TRBD2 (7 bases). The germline gives CDR1 SNHLY, CDR2 FYNNEI. V was trimmed by 4 bases and J by 0 bases, leaving 13 bases between them. This CDR3 is built from 17 residues. Looking up the rest from reference TRBV2 and TRBJ2-6 gives the full variable domain: EPEVTQTPSHQVTQMGQEVILRCVPISNHLYFYWYRQILGQKVEFLVSFYNNEISEKSEIFDDQFSVERPDGSNFTLKIRSTKLEDSAMYFCASSADAGASGANVLTFGAGSRLTVL.

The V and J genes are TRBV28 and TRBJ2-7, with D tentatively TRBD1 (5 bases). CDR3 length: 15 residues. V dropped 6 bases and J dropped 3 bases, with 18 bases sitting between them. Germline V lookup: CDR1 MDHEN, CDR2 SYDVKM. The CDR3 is CASRLTSQGVYEQYF. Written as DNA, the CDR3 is TGTGCCAGCAGGCTTACATCCCAGGGTGTCTACGAGCAGTACTTC.

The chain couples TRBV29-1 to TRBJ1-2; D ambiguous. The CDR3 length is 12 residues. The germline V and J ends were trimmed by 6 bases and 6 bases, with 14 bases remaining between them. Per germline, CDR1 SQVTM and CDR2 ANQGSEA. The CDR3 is CSVVTALDGYTF. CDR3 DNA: TGCAGCGTGGTAACTGCATTGGATGGCTACACCTTC.

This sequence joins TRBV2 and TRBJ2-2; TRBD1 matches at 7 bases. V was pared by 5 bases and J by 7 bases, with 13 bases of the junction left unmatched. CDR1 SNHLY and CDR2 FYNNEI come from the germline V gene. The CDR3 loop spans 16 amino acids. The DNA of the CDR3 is TGTGCCAGCAGTCTCTGGACAGGCTACGGTAGCGGGGAGCTGTTTTTT. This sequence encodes CASSLWTGYGSGELFF.